The rows below give T cell receptor beta chains drawn from one sample of a study of T cell changes during pregnancy in multiple sclerosis. The assay was immunoSEQ multiplex PCR, and TCRdb's table has in-frame clones only and misses some. The sample includes roughly 48,000 clones, 85% to 95% of them seen just once. The sample here was CD4+ T cells from peripheral blood mononuclear cells, taken in the third trimester of pregnancy. These receptors were taken from a female donor with multiple sclerosis, enrolled in a pregnancy study. CDR3s leave out the opening cysteine and the closing phenylalanine or tryptophan. Fields, in order: J gene, V gene, CDR3 protein.

j_call: TRBJ2-1; v_call: TRBV29-1; cdr3_aa: SVEDLQGGSYNEQF
j_call: TRBJ2-7; v_call: TRBV7-3; cdr3_aa: ASSLNAGPDEQY
j_call: TRBJ1-1; v_call: TRBV4-2; cdr3_aa: ASSLFGGGGLKAF
j_call: TRBJ2-7; v_call: TRBV7-9; cdr3_aa: ASSFGGGSYEQY
j_call: TRBJ2-1; v_call: TRBV6-5; cdr3_aa: ASSRDNEQF
j_call: TRBJ2-3; v_call: TRBV7-3; cdr3_aa: ASSSIAGEPRNTQY
j_call: TRBJ2-1; v_call: TRBV5-1; cdr3_aa: ASSFQTSGQYNEQF
j_call: TRBJ2-5; v_call: TRBV2; cdr3_aa: AGTFRAVETQY
j_call: TRBJ1-3; v_call: TRBV19; cdr3_aa: ASSIRPQGGSTIY
j_call: TRBJ2-7; v_call: TRBV18; cdr3_aa: ASSPATADEQY
j_call: TRBJ1-5; v_call: TRBV6-5; cdr3_aa: AREQGNQPQH